This entry features one T cell receptor (beta chain) sequence. This specimen comes from a study of blood T cell repertoires in COVID-19. Per the original data handling: Amplification with reference gene primers provided the estimates of nucleated cell counts. The assay was immunoSEQ multiplex PCR, and TCRdb's table has in-frame clones only and misses some. From that table come the V and J calls and clone size; the DNA was used to work out D and trimming. The data hold about 85,000 clones, with more than 65% observed a single time. Germline CDR1 reads LNHNV; CDR2 reads YYDKDF (reference sequence). V gave up 4 bases and J gave up 0 bases, with 18 bases separating them. CDR3 length: 18 residues.

The sequenced sample was peripheral blood. V and J are TRBV15 and TRBJ1-4; D gene ambiguous. This TCR derives from a man aged 55 to 70 with acute or convalescent COVID-19. CDR3 amino acids: CATSTNSQPYSTNEKLFF. CDR3 bases: TGTGCCACCAGCACAAATTCCCAACCCTATTCAACTAATGAAAAACTGTTTTTT.